The next 26 T cell receptor beta chains were all read from a single sample in a study of regulatory dendritic cells for organ transplantation. Method: immunoSEQ multiplex PCR; TCRdb's copy keeps in-frame clones and lacks some. The table records roughly 27,000 clones, about 79% of them present only once. The sequenced sample was memory CD4+ T cells from blood. Subset in this sample: CD45RO+ memory T cells. The receptors originated from a human donor in good health.

The rearrangement uses TRBV19 and TRBJ2-7; 7 nucleotides align to TRBD1. The germline V gene encodes CDR1 LNHDA and CDR2 SQIVND (reference sequence). The CDR3 totals 15 residues. After removal of 5 bases from V and 1 base from J, the junction contained 8 bases not matched to a gene. In DNA, the CDR3 is TGTGCCAGTAGTGGCCCCGGGACAGCGTCCTACGAGCAGTACTTC. This sequence encodes CASSGPGTASYEQYF. Supplemented by reference TRBV19 and TRBJ2-7, the full variable domain reads DGGITQSPKYLFRKEGQNVTLSCEQNLNHDAMYWYRQDPGQGLRLIYYSQIVNDFQKGDIAEGYSVSREKKESFPLTVTSAQKNPTAFYLCASSGPGTASYEQYFGPGTRLTVT.

This clone was found once. The chain carries TRBV7-2 and TRBJ1-2; the D gene is possibly TRBD1 (5 bases). There are 18 residues in the CDR3. Germline assignment: CDR1 SGHTA and CDR2 FQGNSA. V lost 5 bases and J lost 0, with 22 bases in between. This CDR3 reads CASSRDGARINTNYGYTF. The CDR3 nucleotides read TGTGCCAGCAGCCGGGACGGGGCGAGAATCAATACTAACTATGGCTACACCTTC.

This chain joins TRBV7-2 and TRBJ2-1, with 7 bases matching TRBD2. The CDR3 consists of 14 residues. CDR1 is SGHTA, CDR2 FQGNSA, per germline. The V segment lost 5 bases and the J segment 7 bases; nucleotides outside the gene matches: 8. The CDR3 sequence is CASSPGTTSNEQFF. The CDR3 coding sequence is TGTGCCAGCAGCCCGGGGACTACCTCTAATGAGCAGTTCTTC.

The chain is built from TRBV6-1 and TRBJ1-4; 7 bases are a match to TRBD1. The ends lost 5 bases at V and 6 bases at J; junction bases unmatched: 6. CDR1 is MNHNS, CDR2 SASEGT, per germline. The CDR3 runs to 14 residues. The CDR3 region has the DNA TGTGCCAGCAGTTCGACAGGGCGGGATGAAAAACTGTTTTTT. Its protein product is CASSSTGRDEKLFF.

The chain combines TRBV6-4 with TRBJ2-7; D is possibly TRBD2 (5 bases). Germline CDR1 and CDR2: MRHNA and SNTAGT. The V gene lost 4 bases and the J gene lost 6 bases, with 25 bases spanning the gap. The CDR3 runs to 17 residues. In DNA form, the CDR3 reads TGTGCCAGCAGTGCCGTGGGCTGGCGGGTTTTTGGCTCCGAGCAGTACTTC. Encoded protein: CASSAVGWRVFGSEQYF.

This rearrangement joins TRBV4-3 to TRBJ2-3, with TRBD2 matching 9 bases. Per the germline V gene, CDR1 is LGHNA and CDR2 is YSLEER. V lost 2 bases and J lost 2; bases outside the gene matches: 5. CDR3 length: 16 amino acids. The chain's CDR3 is CASSQILAGYTDTQYF. The CDR3 DNA sequence: TGCGCCAGCAGCCAAATACTAGCGGGTTACACAGATACGCAGTATTTT.

The CDR3 DNA reads TGTGCCAGCAGCGTTGGGGGGGCAACTAATGAAAAACTGTTTTTT. It specifies CASSVGGATNEKLFF. The rearrangement uses TRBV9 and TRBJ1-4, with D possibly TRBD1 on 5 matching bases. V lost 2 bases and J lost 0, with 8 bases in between. Germline loops: CDR1 SGDLS, CDR2 YYNGEE. CDR3 length equals 15 residues.

This chain uses TRBV28 with TRBJ2-7, with D perhaps matching TRBD1 or TRBD2 (5 bases each). CDR1 and CDR2 (germline): MDHEN, SYDVKM. CDR3 size: 15 residues. Deletions cut 5 bases from V and 5 bases from J, with 19 bases between. CDR3 amino acids: CASSSSPPMGDEQYF. CDR3 DNA: TGTGCCAGCAGTAGTAGCCCCCCTATGGGGGACGAGCAGTACTTC.

The rearrangement joins TRBV7-2 to TRBJ2-5; TRBD2 matches at 7 bases. The CDR3 consists of 15 residues. Germline CDR1 SGHTA, CDR2 FQGNSA. V gave up 3 bases and J gave up 5 bases; unmatched junction bases: 9. Here the CDR3 reads CASSFFGGGRETQYF. The CDR3 nucleotides are TGTGCCAGCAGCTTCTTTGGCGGGGGAAGGGAGACCCAGTACTTC.

The CDR3: CASSLGREGPRFRFF. CDR3 DNA sequence: TGTGCCAGCAGCTTAGGACGGGAGGGCCCTCGTTTTCGGTTCTTC. This chain joins TRBV11-1 and TRBJ2-1, with 8 nucleotides matching TRBD2. CDR3 length: 15 amino acids. V shed 1 base and J 15 bases; nucleotides not matched to a gene: 14. The germline CDR1 and CDR2 sequences are SGHAT and FQDESV (reference sequence).

This chain uses TRBV28 with TRBJ1-5, with D unclear. V was trimmed by 3 bases and J by 1 base, leaving 7 bases between them. Germline V gives CDR1 MDHEN, CDR2 SYDVKM. The CDR3 extends over 14 amino acids. CDR3 nucleotides: TGTGCCAGCAGTTTCCATCGGAGCAATCAGCCCCAGCATTTT. Its protein product is CASSFHRSNQPQHF.

This chain's CDR3 is CATSRDPIGGGEKLFF. The CDR3 nucleotides are TGTGCCACCAGCAGAGATCCGATCGGTGGGGGGGAAAAACTGTTTTTT. This chain connects TRBV15 to TRBJ1-4; tentatively, D is TRBD1 (5 bases). V dropped 0 bases and J dropped 8 bases, with 16 bases sitting between them. CDR1 is LNHNV and CDR2 is YYDKDF in the germline V gene (reference sequence). This CDR3 is 16 amino acids long.

The V and J genes are TRBV28 and TRBJ2-3, with 7 positions matching TRBD2. Looked up from germline, CDR1 is MDHEN and CDR2 is SYDVKM. This CDR3 has 15 amino acids. J was trimmed by 4 bases and V by 3 bases; bases with no gene match: 7. CDR3 region: CASSFGGSGADTQYF. The CDR3 DNA follows: TGTGCCAGCAGTTTTGGCGGGAGTGGCGCAGATACGCAGTATTTT.

This chain connects TRBV9 to TRBJ2-5; 9 nucleotides align to TRBD1. The trim removed 8 bases at V and 2 bases at J, leaving 10 bases unmatched. The V gene's germline CDR1 is SGDLS and CDR2 YYNGEE. The CDR3 has 15 amino acids. The CDR3 sequence is CASGEGTGRQETQYF. In DNA form, the CDR3 reads TGTGCCAGTGGGGAGGGGACAGGGCGACAAGAGACCCAGTACTTC.

J is TRBJ2-3 and V is TRBV29-1; 7 bases agree with TRBD2. Germline-derived CDR1 and CDR2 are SQVTM and ANQGSEA. V shed 7 bases, J shed 1 base, and the junction held 2 bases outside the gene matches. The CDR3 has 12 residues. The CDR3 bases are TGCAGCGCGAGCGGGGGCACAGATACGCAGTATTTT. It is translated as CSASGGTDTQYF.

This clone appeared a few times. The chain links TRBV6-6 to TRBJ1-1; D ambiguous. Germline CDR1 MNHNY, CDR2 SVGAGI (reference sequence). V was clipped by 4 bases and J by 1 base, with 10 bases between them. This CDR3 has 14 residues. The CDR3 region has the DNA TGTGCCAGCAGTTTAGGGATGGCGAACACTGAAGCTTTCTTT. It is translated as CASSLGMANTEAFF.

V usage is TRBV7-3 and J usage is TRBJ2-2, with TRBD2 identical over 8 bases. The CDR3 is made up of 16 amino acids. Germline-derived CDR1 and CDR2 are SGHTA and FQGTGA. V was clipped by 5 bases and J by 6 bases; unmatched bases: 11. The CDR3 DNA reads TGTGCCAGCAGCCCCCGGGATAGCGGGGTCCCCGGGGAGCTGTTTTTT. Residues: CASSPRDSGVPGELFF. The full variable domain, in which reference TRBV7-3 and TRBJ2-2 provide the parts outside the CDR3, is GAGVSQTPSNKVTEKGKYVELRCDPISGHTALYWYRQSLGQGPEFLIYFQGTGAADDSGLPNDRFFAVRPEGSVSTLKIQRTERGDSAVYLCASSPRDSGVPGELFFGEGSRLTVL.

CDR3 protein: CASSQVGAYSDSYEQYF. CDR3 DNA: TGTGCCAGCAGCCAAGTGGGGGCCTATAGCGACTCCTACGAGCAGTACTTC. The rearrangement uses TRBV4-2 and TRBJ2-7; maybe TRBD1 (6 bases). The CDR3 is made up of 17 amino acids. Germline V gene lookup returns CDR1 LGHNA and CDR2 YNFKEQ. Trimming stripped 1 base from V and 0 bases from J, with 16 bases between.

V usage is TRBV5-4 and J usage is TRBJ1-2; 7 bases map to TRBD1. This CDR3 contains 15 residues. Germline CDR1 and CDR2: SGHNT and YYREEE (reference sequence). The V gene end was trimmed by 1 base and the J gene end by 6 bases; junction bases not matched to a gene: 9. DNA of the CDR3: TGTGCCAGCAGCTTGTGGGCAGGGGGACAAGATGGCTACACCTTC. This gives the protein CASSLWAGGQDGYTF.

V is TRBV7-2 and J is TRBJ1-1, with D unclear. This CDR3 region has 13 residues. The V gene lost 5 bases and the J gene lost 1 base, with 8 bases spanning the gap. The germline CDR1 and CDR2 sequences are SGHTA and FQGNSA. The CDR3 reads CASSRQENTEAFF. The CDR3 coding sequence is TGTGCCAGCAGCCGTCAGGAGAACACTGAAGCTTTCTTT.

J is TRBJ2-3 and V is TRBV7-3, with D unclear. The CDR3 totals 14 residues. CDR1 SGHTA and CDR2 FQGTGA come from the germline V gene. Trimming cost V 2 bases and J 4 bases, with 10 bases left between them. The CDR3, as DNA: TGTGCCAGCAGCTTAGATGCAAAACCAGATACGCAGTATTTT. It codes for CASSLDAKPDTQYF.

The chain couples TRBV28 to TRBJ1-4; the D is unclear. The CDR3 loop spans 14 amino acids. The ends were cut back, 10 bases at V and 2 bases at J, with 14 bases in the middle. CDR1 and CDR2 (germline): MDHEN, SYDVKM. DNA for the CDR3: TGTGCCACCTCGTTGCGGTCTACTAATGAAAAACTGTTTTTT. This gives the protein CATSLRSTNEKLFF.

This chain uses TRBV28 with TRBJ2-7, with 8 bases lining up with TRBD1. Germline CDR1 is MDHEN and CDR2 is SYDVKM. The CDR3 runs to 15 residues. V lost 9 bases and J lost 6; bases outside the gene matches: 16. CDR3 coding DNA: TGTGCCAGTCTAACTCCGGGACAGGCCTCCAGCGAGCAGTACTTC. This sequence encodes CASLTPGQASSEQYF.

The chain recombines TRBV7-2 with TRBJ2-5; D gene unclear. The CDR3 runs 15 residues. Trimming pared 5 bases from V and 5 bases from J, leaving 18 bases between. Looked up from germline, CDR1 is SGHTA and CDR2 is FQGNSA. In DNA form, the CDR3 reads TGTGCCAGCAGCCCACGGTTGCGTGGTGCGGAGACCCAGTACTTC. Its translation: CASSPRLRGAETQYF.

The CDR3 loop is CASSLYEKETQYF. CDR3 sequence (DNA): TGTGCCAGCAGTTTATATGAGAAAGAGACCCAGTACTTC. This chain links TRBV27 with TRBJ2-5; D unresolved. The germline gives CDR1 MNHEY, CDR2 SMNVEV (reference sequence). The CDR3 contains 13 residues. Trimming removed 1 base from V and 3 bases from J, with 6 bases in between.

V is TRBV19 and J is TRBJ1-2; D unresolved. Germline loops: CDR1 LNHDA, CDR2 SQIVND (reference sequence). Trimming removed 8 bases from V and 4 bases from J, with 11 bases in between. CDR3 size: 12 residues. CDR3 bases: TGTGCCAGTGAAAGATTTCCCTATGGCTACACCTTC. Amino acid sequence: CASERFPYGYTF.